This T cell receptor (beta chain) was sequenced in a study of cytomegalovirus exposure and HLA in healthy donors. General study points: The classifier was said to identify cytomegalovirus status with high specificity and sensitivity. Prior analysis indicated that the majority of TCR beta V segments exhibited productivity approximately 87% or approximately 30% of the time. Sequencing likely caused a cluster of highly shared sequence variants.

PCR amplification relied on 60 Vbeta primers (plus 13 Jbeta primers). Here immunoSEQ multiplex PCR was the method, and the copy in TCRdb shows in-frame clones only, minus some. The sample has about 85,000 clones, approximately 70% seen once. The V gene's germline CDR1 is SGHTA and CDR2 FQGTGA. This CDR3 is 14 amino acids long. Trimming took off 5 bases at V and 7 bases at J, with 14 bases between the two ends. Notes on this clone: Its antigen is not identified.

The chain couples TRBV7-3 to TRBJ2-2; weak D call: TRBD1 (5 bases). The source is a man aged 25-45 years in good health and CMV-seronegative. The sample was PBMCs. The CDR3 DNA reads TGTGCCAGCAGCCGTACAGTGCAGGGCGGGGAGCTGTTTTTT. Its protein product is CASSRTVQGGELFF.